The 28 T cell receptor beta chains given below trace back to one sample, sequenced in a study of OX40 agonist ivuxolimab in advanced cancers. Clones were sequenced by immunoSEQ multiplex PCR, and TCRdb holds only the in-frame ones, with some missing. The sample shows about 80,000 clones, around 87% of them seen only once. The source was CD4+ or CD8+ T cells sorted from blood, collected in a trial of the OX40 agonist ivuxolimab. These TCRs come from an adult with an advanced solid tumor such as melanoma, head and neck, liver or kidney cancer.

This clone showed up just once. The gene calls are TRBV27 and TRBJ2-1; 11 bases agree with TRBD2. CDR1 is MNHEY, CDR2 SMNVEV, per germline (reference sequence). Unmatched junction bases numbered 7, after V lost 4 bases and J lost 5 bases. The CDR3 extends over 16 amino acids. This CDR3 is CASSSNSGRAHNEQFF. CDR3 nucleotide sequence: TGTGCCAGCAGTTCAAATAGCGGGAGGGCGCACAATGAGCAGTTCTTC.

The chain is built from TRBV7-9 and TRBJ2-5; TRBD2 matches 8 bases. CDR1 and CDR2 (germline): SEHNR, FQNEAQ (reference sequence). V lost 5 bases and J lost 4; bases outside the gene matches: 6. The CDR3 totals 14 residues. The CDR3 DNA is TGTGCCAGCAGCCGCGGGAGGAAAGGAGAGACCCAGTACTTC. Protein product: CASSRGRKGETQYF.

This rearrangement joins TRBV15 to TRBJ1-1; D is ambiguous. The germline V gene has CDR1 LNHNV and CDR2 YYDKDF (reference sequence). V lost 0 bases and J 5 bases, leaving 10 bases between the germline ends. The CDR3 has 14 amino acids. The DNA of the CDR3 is TGTGCCACCAGCAGAGAGGGCGGTGGAACTGAAGCTTTCTTT. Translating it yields CATSREGGGTEAFF.

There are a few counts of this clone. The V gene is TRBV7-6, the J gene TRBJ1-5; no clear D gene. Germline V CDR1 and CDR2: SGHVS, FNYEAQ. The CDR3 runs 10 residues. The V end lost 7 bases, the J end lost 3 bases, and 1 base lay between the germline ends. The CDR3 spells CASNNQPQHF. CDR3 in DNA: TGTGCCAGCAACAATCAGCCCCAGCATTTT.

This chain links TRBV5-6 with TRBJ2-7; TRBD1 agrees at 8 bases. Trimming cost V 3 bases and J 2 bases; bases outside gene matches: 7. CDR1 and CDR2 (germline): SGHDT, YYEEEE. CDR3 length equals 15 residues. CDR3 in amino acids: CASSSTGTGPYEQYF. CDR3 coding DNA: TGTGCCAGCAGCTCAACCGGGACAGGTCCCTACGAGCAGTACTTC.

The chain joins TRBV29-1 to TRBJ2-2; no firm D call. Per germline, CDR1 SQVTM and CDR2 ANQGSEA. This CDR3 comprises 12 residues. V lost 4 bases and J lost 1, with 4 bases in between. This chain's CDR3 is CSVGKNTGELFF. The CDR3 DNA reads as TGCAGCGTTGGAAAGAACACCGGGGAGCTGTTTTTT.

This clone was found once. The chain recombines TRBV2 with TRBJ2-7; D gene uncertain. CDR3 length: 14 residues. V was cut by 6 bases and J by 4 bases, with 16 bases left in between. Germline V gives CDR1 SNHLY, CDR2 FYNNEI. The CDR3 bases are TGTGCCAGCAGGCAAGGCTCAACTTCTTACGAGCAGTACTTC. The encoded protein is CASRQGSTSYEQYF.

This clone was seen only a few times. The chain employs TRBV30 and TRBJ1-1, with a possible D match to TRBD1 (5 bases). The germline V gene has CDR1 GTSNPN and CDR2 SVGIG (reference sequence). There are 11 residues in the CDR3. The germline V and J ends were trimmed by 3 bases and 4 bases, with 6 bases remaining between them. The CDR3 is CAWRGTTEAFF. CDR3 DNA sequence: TGTGCCTGGAGGGGGACCACTGAAGCTTTCTTT.

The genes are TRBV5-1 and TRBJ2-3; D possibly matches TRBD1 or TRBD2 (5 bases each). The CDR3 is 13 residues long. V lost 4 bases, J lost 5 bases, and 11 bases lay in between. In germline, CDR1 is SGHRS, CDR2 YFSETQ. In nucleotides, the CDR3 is TGCGCCAGCAGCCAGGGACCACGAGATACGCAGTATTTT. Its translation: CASSQGPRDTQYF.

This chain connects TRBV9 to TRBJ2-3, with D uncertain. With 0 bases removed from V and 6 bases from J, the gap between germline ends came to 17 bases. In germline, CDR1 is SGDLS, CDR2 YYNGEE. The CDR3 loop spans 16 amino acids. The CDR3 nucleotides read TGTGCCAGCAGCGTAGACGGTGGCCAGCCGGCGGATACGCAGTATTTT. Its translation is CASSVDGGQPADTQYF.

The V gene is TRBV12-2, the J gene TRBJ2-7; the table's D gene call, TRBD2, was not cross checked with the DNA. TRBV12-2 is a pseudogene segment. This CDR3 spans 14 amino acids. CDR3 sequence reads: CASRLGTEAYEQYV. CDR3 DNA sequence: TGTGCAAGTCGCTTGGGGACTGAAGCCTACGAGCAGTACGTC.

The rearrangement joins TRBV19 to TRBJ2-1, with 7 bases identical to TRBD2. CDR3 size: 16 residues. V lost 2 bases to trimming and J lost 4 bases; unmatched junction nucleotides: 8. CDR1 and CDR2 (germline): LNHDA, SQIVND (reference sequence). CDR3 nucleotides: TGTGCCAGTAGTATATACTCGGGAGGTCGTTACAATGAGCAGTTCTTC. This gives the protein CASSIYSGGRYNEQFF.

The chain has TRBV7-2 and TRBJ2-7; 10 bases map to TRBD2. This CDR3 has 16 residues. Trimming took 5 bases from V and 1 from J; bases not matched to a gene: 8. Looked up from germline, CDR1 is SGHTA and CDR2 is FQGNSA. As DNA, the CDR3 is TGTGCCAGCAGCCTTATGACTAGCGGGTTGTCCTACGAGCAGTACTTC. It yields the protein CASSLMTSGLSYEQYF.

The CDR3: CASSMGQGYGNTIYF. The CDR3 bases are TGTGCCAGCAGCATGGGACAGGGCTATGGAAACACCATATATTTT. V and J are TRBV7-8 and TRBJ1-3; 9 bases fit TRBD1. The J segment lost 3 bases and the V segment lost 5 bases, leaving 5 bases of the junction unmatched. This CDR3 has 15 residues. CDR1 is SGHVS and CDR2 is FQNEAQ in the germline V gene. The variable domain in full, with the rest retrieved from reference TRBV7-8 and TRBJ1-3, is GAGVSQSPRYKVAKRGQDVALRCDPISGHVSLFWYQQALGQGPEFLTYFQNEAQLDKSGLPSDRFFAERPEGSVSTLKIQRTQQEDSAVYLCASSMGQGYGNTIYFGEGSWLTVV.

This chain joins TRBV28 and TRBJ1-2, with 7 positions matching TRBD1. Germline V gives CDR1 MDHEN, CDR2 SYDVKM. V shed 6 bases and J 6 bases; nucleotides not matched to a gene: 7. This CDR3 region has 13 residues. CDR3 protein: CASRTGWQNGYTF. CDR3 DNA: TGTGCCAGCAGGACAGGGTGGCAGAATGGCTACACCTTC.

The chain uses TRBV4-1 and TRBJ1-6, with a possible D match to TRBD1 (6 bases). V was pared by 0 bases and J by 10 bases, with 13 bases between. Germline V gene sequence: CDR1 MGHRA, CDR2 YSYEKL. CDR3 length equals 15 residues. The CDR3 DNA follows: TGCGCCAGCAGCCAAGAAGACCAGGGGTACTCACCCCTCCACTTT. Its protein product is CASSQEDQGYSPLHF.

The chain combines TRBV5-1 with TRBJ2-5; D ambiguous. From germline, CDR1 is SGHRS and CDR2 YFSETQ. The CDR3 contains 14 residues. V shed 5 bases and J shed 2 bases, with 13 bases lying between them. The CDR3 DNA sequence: TGCGCCAGCAGGCCGGCCGACTTTCAAGAGACCCAGTACTTC. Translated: CASRPADFQETQYF.

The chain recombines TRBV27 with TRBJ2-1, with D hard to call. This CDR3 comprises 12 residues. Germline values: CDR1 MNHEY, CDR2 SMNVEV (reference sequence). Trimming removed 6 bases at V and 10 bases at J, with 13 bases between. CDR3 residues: CASRVPFGEQFF. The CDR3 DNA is TGTGCCAGCAGGGTACCATTCGGGGAGCAGTTCTTC.

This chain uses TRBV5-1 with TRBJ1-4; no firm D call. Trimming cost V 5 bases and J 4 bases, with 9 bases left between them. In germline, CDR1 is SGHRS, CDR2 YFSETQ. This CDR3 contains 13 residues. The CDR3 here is CASSLGYNEKLFF. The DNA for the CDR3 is TGCGCCAGCAGTTTAGGGTATAATGAAAAACTGTTTTTT.

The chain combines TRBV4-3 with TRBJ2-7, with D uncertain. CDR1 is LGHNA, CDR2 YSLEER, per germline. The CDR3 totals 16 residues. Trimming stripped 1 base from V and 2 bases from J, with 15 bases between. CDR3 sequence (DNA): TGCGCCAGCAGCCAAGCGGCGGCAGCCACGACCTACGAGCAGTACTTC. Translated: CASSQAAAATTYEQYF.

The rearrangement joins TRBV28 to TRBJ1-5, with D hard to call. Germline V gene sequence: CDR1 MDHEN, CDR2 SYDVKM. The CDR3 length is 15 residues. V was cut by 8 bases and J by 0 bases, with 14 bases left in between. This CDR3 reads CASVAGRVSNQPQHF. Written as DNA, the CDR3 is TGTGCCAGCGTAGCGGGCCGGGTTAGCAATCAGCCCCAGCATTTT.

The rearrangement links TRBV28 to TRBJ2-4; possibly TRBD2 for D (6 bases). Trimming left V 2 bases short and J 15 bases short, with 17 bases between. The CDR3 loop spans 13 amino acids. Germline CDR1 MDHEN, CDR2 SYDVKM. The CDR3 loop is CASSLVIVGGAYF. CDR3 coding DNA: TGTGCCAGCAGTTTAGTCATAGTGGGGGGTGCGTACTTC.

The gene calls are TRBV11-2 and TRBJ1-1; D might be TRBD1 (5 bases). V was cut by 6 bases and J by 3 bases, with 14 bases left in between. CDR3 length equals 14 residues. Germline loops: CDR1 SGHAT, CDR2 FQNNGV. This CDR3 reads CASSPGGADTEAFF. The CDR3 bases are TGTGCCAGCAGTCCCGGAGGGGCAGACACTGAAGCTTTCTTT.

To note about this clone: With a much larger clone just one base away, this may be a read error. The CDR3 spells CASSSSSGGWSNYGYTF. CDR3 nucleotide sequence: TGTGCCAGCAGTTCCTCGTCAGGGGGCTGGAGTAACTATGGCTACACCTTC. The chain has TRBV28 and TRBJ1-2; 8 positions match TRBD1. Germline V gene lookup returns CDR1 MDHEN and CDR2 SYDVKM. The CDR3 is 17 amino acids. Trimming removed 4 bases from V and 1 base from J; junction bases left unmatched: 11.

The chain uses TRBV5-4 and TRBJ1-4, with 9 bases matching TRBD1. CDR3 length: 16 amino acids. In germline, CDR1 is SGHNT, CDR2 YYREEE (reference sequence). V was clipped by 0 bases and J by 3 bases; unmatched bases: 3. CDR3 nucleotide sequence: TGTGCCAGCAGCTTGGGAGGGGACAGGGCTAATGAAAAACTGTTTTTT. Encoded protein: CASSLGGDRANEKLFF.

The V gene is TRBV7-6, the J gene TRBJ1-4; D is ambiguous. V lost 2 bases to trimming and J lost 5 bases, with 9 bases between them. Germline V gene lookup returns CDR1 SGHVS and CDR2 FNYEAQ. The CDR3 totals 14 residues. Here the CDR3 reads CASSLRLKNEKLFF. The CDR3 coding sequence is TGTGCCAGCAGCTTAAGGCTGAAGAATGAAAAACTGTTTTTT. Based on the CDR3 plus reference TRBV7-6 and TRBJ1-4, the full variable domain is GAGVSQSPRYKVTKRGQDVALRCDPISGHVSLYWYRQALGQGPEFLTYFNYEAQQDKSGLPNDRFSAERPEGSISTLTIQRTEQRDSAMYRCASSLRLKNEKLFFGSGTQLSVL.

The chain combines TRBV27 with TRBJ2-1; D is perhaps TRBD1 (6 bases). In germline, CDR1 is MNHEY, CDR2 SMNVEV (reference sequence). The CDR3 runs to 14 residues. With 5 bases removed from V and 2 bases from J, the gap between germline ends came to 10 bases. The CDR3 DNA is TGTGCCAGCAGTCTCCGGGACACCTACAATGAGCAGTTCTTC. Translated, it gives CASSLRDTYNEQFF.

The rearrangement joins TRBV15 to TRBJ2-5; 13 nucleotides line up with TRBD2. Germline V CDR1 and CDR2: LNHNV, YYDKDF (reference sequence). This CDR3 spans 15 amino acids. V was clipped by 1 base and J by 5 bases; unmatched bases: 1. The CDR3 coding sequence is TGTGCCACCAGCAGAGCACTAGCGGGGGGGGAGACCCAGTACTTC. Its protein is CATSRALAGGETQYF.